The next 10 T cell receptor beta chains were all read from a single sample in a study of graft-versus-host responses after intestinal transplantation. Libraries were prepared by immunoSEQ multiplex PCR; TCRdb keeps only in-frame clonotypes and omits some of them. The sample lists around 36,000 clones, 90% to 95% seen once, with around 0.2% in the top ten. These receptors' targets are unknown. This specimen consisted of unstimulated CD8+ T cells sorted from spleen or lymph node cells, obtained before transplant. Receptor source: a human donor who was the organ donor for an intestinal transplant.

The CDR3 loop is CASSYPDREGYNSPLHF. The CDR3, as DNA: TGTGCCAGCAGCTACCCGGACAGGGAGGGCTATAATTCACCCCTCCACTTT. The chain combines TRBV7-2 with TRBJ1-6; 8 nucleotides agree with TRBD1. CDR1 and CDR2 (germline): SGHTA, FQGNSA. The CDR3 has 17 amino acids. V shed 4 bases and J 3 bases; nucleotides not matched to a gene: 8. Full variable domain (missing parts from reference TRBV7-2 and TRBJ1-6): GAGVSQSPSNKVTEKGKDVELRCDPISGHTALYWYRQSLGQGLEFLIYFQGNSAPDKSGLPSDRFSAERTGGSVSTLTIQRTQQEDSAVYLCASSYPDREGYNSPLHFGNGTRLTVT.

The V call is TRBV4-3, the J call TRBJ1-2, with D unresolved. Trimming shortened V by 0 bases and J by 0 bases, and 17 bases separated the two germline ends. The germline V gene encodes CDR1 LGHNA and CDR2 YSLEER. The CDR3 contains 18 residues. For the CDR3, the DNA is TGCGCCAGCAGCCAAGATGAGGACTATCGAGGGACTAACTATGGCTACACCTTC. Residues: CASSQDEDYRGTNYGYTF.

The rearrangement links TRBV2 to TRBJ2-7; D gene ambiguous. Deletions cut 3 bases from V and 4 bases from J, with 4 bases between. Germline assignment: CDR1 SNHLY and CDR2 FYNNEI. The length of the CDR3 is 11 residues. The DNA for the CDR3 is TGTGCCAGCAGTGACATATACGAGCAGTACTTC. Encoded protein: CASSDIYEQYF.

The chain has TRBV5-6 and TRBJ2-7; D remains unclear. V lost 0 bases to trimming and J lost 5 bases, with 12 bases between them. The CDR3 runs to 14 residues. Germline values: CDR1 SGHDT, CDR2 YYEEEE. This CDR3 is CASSLDYSPHEQYF. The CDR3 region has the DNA TGTGCCAGCAGCTTGGACTATTCGCCCCACGAGCAGTACTTC.

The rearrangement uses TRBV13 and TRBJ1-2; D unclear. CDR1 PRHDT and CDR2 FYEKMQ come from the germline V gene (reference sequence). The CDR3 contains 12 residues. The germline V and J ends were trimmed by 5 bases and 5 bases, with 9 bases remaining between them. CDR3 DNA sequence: TGTGCCAGCAGCCCCCCCGGGTATGGCTACACCTTC. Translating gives CASSPPGYGYTF.

The chain's CDR3 is CASSTGPGSSGNTIYF. The CDR3 DNA reads as TGTGCCAGCAGCACCGGACCGGGGAGCTCTGGAAACACCATATATTTT. This chain uses TRBV5-4 with TRBJ1-3; D ambiguous. Per the germline V gene, CDR1 is SGHNT and CDR2 is YYREEE (reference sequence). With 4 bases removed from V and 0 bases from J, the gap between germline ends came to 14 bases. The CDR3 contains 16 residues.

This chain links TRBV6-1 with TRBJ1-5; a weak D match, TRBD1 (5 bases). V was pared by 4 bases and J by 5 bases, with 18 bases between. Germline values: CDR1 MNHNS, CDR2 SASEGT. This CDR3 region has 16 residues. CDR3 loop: CASSGADTQGHQPQHF. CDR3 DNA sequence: TGTGCCAGCAGTGGGGCGGACACTCAAGGGCATCAGCCCCAGCATTTT.

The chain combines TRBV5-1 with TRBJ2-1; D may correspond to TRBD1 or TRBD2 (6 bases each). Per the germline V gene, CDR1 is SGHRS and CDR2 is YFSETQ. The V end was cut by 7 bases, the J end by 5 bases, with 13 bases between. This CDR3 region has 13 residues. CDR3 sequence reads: CASGRGRDNEQFF. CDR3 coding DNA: TGCGCCAGCGGTCGGGGGCGGGACAATGAGCAGTTCTTC.

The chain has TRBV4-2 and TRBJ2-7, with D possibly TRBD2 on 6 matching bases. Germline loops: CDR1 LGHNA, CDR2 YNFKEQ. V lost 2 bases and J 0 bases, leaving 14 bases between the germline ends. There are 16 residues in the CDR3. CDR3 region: CASSQSGGLFSYEQYF. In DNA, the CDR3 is TGTGCCAGCAGCCAATCCGGGGGACTCTTCTCCTACGAGCAGTACTTC.

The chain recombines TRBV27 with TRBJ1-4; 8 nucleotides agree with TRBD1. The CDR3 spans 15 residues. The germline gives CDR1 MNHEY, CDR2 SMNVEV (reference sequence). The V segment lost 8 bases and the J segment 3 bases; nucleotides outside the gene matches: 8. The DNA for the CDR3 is TGTGCCAGCCAACCATTACAGGGGGCTAATGAAAAACTGTTTTTT. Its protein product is CASQPLQGANEKLFF.